A single sample gave rise to the 9 T cell receptor beta chains below, sequenced in a study of T cells in Graves' hyperthyroidism and ophthalmopathy. RNA transcripts served as the template for amplifying TCR beta CDR3 regions. HTBI primers were the set used in a first-round RT-PCR of the TCR CDR3. TCRdb independently ran MiXCR on the multiplex PCR reads; one entry per CDR3 protein. The sample records approximately 330,000 distinct CDR3 sequences, roughly 21% being singletons. Material: blood. Source of these receptors: a woman aged 45-65 years with Graves' hyperthyroidism.

This chain connects TRBV18 to TRBJ2-7; maybe TRBD1 (6 bases). Trimming took off 2 bases at V and 2 bases at J, with 13 bases between the two ends. CDR1 KGHSH and CDR2 LQKENI come from the germline V gene. The CDR3 consists of 15 residues. The CDR3 coding sequence is TGTGCCAGCTCACCAGGAACAGGGCAGACCTACGAGCAGTACTTC. Translating it yields CASSPGTGQTYEQYF. The full variable domain, with the rest looked up from reference TRBV18 and TRBJ2-7, is NAGVMQNPRHLVRRRGQEARLRCSPMKGHSHVYWYRQLPEEGLKFMVYLQKENIIDESGMPKERFSAEFPKEGPSILRIQQVVRGDSAAYFCASSPGTGQTYEQYFGPGTRLTVT.

J is TRBJ2-1 and V is TRBV7-9; 7 bases are shared with TRBD1. In germline, CDR1 is SEHNR, CDR2 FQNEAQ (reference sequence). This CDR3 is built from 13 residues. J gave up 8 bases and V 3 bases, and 4 bases lay outside the gene matches. The CDR3 nucleotides read TGTGCCAGCAGCTTCGACAGGGCCCATGAGCAGTTCTTC. Amino acid sequence: CASSFDRAHEQFF. Looking up the rest from reference TRBV7-9 and TRBJ2-1 gives the full variable domain: DTGVSQNPRHKITKRGQNVTFRCDPISEHNRLYWYRQTLGQGPEFLTYFQNEAQLEKSRLLSDRFSAERPKGSFSTLEIQRTEQGDSAMYLCASSFDRAHEQFFGPGTRLTVL.

In its sample, this clonotype was seen many times. The chain has TRBV20-1 and TRBJ2-3; D not resolved. V lost 0 bases and J 7 bases, leaving 5 bases between the germline ends. CDR1 and CDR2 (germline): DFQATT, SNEGSKA (reference sequence). The CDR3 spans 11 residues. CDR3 nucleotide sequence: TGCAGTGCTAGAGATCGAAATACGCAGTATTTT. Translating it yields CSARDRNTQYF.

Many counts were recorded for this clonotype. The J gene is TRBJ2-5, the V gene TRBV6-1; possibly TRBD1 for D (6 bases). The CDR3 covers 14 residues. The V and J ends lost 4 bases and 2 bases respectively, with 11 bases between them. From germline, CDR1 is MNHNS and CDR2 SASEGT. The DNA of the CDR3 is TGTGCCAGCAGTGTCAACAGGGTACAAGAGACCCAGTACTTC. Its protein is CASSVNRVQETQYF.

The V and J genes are TRBV9 and TRBJ2-6; possibly TRBD2 for D (5 bases). The V and J ends lost 2 bases and 0 bases respectively, with 15 bases between them. The CDR3 length is 18 residues. The germline V gene encodes CDR1 SGDLS and CDR2 YYNGEE. The CDR3: CASSVFRGIRSGANVLTF. CDR3 bases: TGTGCCAGCAGCGTTTTCCGAGGGATCCGCTCTGGGGCCAACGTCCTGACTTTC.

The V gene is TRBV3-1, the J gene TRBJ1-1, with 7 bases aligning to TRBD1. Germline-derived CDR1 and CDR2 are LGHDT and YNNKEL (reference sequence). The junction had 7 bases not matched to a gene; V was cut back by 4 bases and J by 11 bases. CDR3 size: 12 residues. The CDR3 loop reads CASSPGTAVAFF. The CDR3 DNA follows: TGTGCCAGCAGCCCCGGGACAGCCGTCGCTTTCTTT.

This clonotype has ten or more counts. The genes are TRBV5-6 and TRBJ2-2, with 8 bases fitting TRBD1. This CDR3 is 15 amino acids long. The junction had 6 bases not matched to a gene; V was cut back by 4 bases and J by 4 bases. CDR1 is SGHDT, CDR2 YYEEEE, per germline. The CDR3 protein is CASSITGGSTGELFF. The CDR3 nucleotides read TGTGCCAGCAGCATAACAGGGGGGAGCACCGGGGAGCTGTTTTTT.

This chain links TRBV4-1 with TRBJ1-2; 9 nucleotides agree with TRBD1. CDR1 is MGHRA, CDR2 YSYEKL, per germline. The ends lost 1 base at V and 4 bases at J; junction bases unmatched: 4. There are 15 residues in the CDR3. The CDR3 here is CASSQGGQGSYGYTF. In DNA, the CDR3 is TGCGCCAGCAGCCAAGGGGGACAGGGTTCCTATGGCTACACCTTC.

Comments on this clonotype: A much larger clonotype is one base distant, so this may be a read error. The chain uses TRBV5-1 and TRBJ2-3; 8 bases are shared with TRBD2. The junction had 12 bases not matched to a gene; V was cut back by 7 bases and J by 5 bases. Germline V lookup: CDR1 SGHRS, CDR2 YFSETQ. The CDR3 contains 15 residues. CDR3 in DNA: TGCGCCAGCGGTCCGGCGGGGGGCAGGGGAGATACGCAGTATTTT. Amino acid sequence: CASGPAGGRGDTQYF.